This T cell receptor (beta chain) was sequenced for a study of T cell responses to AZD1222 COVID-19 vaccine. In the study overall: Whether given at about 4 or about 12 weeks, second doses were pooled. Notes on the study in general: Baseline seropositivity occurred in only a handful of AZD1222 recipients. Without day 14 samples, only post-peak T cell repertoires were studied. Most donors were white British, females outnumbered males, and clonal diversity was possibly underestimated.

Only one count was recorded for this clone. Antigen unknown. The CDR3 is 14 residues long. CDR1 SEHNR and CDR2 FQNEAQ come from the germline V gene (reference sequence). The ends lost 5 bases at V and 4 bases at J; junction bases unmatched: 6. The data were produced by immunoSEQ multiplex PCR, yet TCRdb's version contains in-frame clones alone and is incomplete. The sample contains about 100,000 clones, 70% to 90% of which appear only once. The TCR comes from an adult in good health. This rearrangement joins TRBV7-9 to TRBJ1-2; 8 positions agree with TRBD1. The sequencing here drew on peripheral blood, taken on day 0 of AZD1222 vaccination. The CDR3 DNA sequence: TGTGCCAGCAGCATCCAGGGGGCCGGCTATGGCTACACCTTC. The encoded protein is CASSIQGAGYGYTF.